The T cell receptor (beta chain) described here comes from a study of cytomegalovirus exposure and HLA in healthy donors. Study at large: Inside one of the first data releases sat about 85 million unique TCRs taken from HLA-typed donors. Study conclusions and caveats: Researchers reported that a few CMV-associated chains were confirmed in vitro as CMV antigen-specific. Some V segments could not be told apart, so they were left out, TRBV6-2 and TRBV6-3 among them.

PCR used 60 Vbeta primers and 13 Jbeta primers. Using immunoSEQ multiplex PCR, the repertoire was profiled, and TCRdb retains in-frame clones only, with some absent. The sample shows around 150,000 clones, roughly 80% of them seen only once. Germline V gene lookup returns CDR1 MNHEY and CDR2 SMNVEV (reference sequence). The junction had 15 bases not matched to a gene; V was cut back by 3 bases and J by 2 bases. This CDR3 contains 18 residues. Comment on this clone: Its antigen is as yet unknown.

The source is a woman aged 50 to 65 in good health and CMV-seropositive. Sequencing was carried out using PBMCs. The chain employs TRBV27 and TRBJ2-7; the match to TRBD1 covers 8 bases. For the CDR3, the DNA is TGTGCCAGCAGTTTTAGGGACGGGACAGGCGGGGCTCCCTACGAGCAGTACTTC. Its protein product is CASSFRDGTGGAPYEQYF.